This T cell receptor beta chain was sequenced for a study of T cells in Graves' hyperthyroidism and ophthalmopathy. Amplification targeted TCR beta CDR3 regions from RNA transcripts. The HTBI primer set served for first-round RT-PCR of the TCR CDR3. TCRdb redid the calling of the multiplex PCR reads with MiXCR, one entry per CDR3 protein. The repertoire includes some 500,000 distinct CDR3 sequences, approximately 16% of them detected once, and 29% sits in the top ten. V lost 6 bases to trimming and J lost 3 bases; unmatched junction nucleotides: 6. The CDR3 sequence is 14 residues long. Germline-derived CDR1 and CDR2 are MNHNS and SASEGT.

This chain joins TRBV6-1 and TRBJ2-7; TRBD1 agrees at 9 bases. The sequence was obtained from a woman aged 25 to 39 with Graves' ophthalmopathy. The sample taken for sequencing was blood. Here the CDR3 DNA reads TGTGCCAGCAGCCAGACAGGGGGATACTACGAGCAGTACTTC. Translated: CASSQTGGYYEQYF.